Sequencing of this T cell receptor beta chain was carried out in a study of blood T cell repertoires in COVID-19. About the study: Samples representing acute and convalescent COVID-19 were sourced from the United States, Italy and Spain.

Between the trimmed V and J ends, which lost 0 bases and 2 bases, there was a span of 5 bases. This CDR3 is 13 amino acids long. In germline, CDR1 is SGHTA, CDR2 FQGNSA. The method was immunoSEQ multiplex PCR; TCRdb's version includes in-frame clones alone and lacks a portion of them. The sample lists about 270,000 clones, more than 85% occurring once. Source material: peripheral blood. The sequence derives from a person aged 18 to 30 with COVID-19, enrolled during active disease. The gene calls are TRBV7-2 and TRBJ2-7; the D is unclear. The CDR3 coding sequence is TGTGCCAGCAGCTTAGCCGCGACCTACGAGCAGTACTTC. This gives the protein CASSLAATYEQYF.